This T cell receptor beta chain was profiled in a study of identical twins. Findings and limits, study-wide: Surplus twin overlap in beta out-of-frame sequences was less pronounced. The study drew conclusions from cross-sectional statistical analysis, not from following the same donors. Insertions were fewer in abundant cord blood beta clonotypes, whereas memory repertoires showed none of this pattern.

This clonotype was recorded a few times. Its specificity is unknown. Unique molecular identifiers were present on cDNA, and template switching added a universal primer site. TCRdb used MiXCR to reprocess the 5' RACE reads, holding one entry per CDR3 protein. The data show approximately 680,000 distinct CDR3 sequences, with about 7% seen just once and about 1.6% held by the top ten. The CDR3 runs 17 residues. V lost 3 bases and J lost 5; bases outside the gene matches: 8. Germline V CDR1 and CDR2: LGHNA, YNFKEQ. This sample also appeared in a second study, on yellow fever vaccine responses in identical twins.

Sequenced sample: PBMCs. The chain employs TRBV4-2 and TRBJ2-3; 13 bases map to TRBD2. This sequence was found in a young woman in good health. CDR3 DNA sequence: TGTGCCAGCAGCCACACGGGGACTAGCGGGGATGGAGATACGCAGTATTTT. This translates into CASSHTGTSGDGDTQYF.